The clone carrying this TCR beta chain was seen a single time. Other DNA sequences within the sample encode an identical CDR3. The sample comes from a study of blood T cell repertoires in COVID-19. On the study more broadly: T cells, B-cell-depleted T cells, or PBMCs supplied cDNA or gDNA.

The authors' processing: How many nucleated cells were present was estimated from reference gene primer amplification. The method was immunoSEQ multiplex PCR; TCRdb's version includes in-frame clones alone and lacks a portion of them. Clone size and V and J calls were adopted from that table, with D and trimming inferred from the DNA. The table shows around 200,000 clones, with around 80% occurring only once. This receptor was identified in an elderly woman with active or convalescent COVID-19. Sequenced sample: peripheral blood.

The CDR3 coding sequence is TGTGCCAGTAGTATTGGGGGCGCGGGGGGGCAGCCCCAGCATTTT. It encodes CASSIGGAGGQPQHF. This sequence joins TRBV19 and TRBJ1-5, with D maybe TRBD1 (6 bases). The V gene's germline CDR1 is LNHDA and CDR2 SQIVND (reference sequence). There are 15 residues in the CDR3. Trimming stripped 3 bases from V and 7 bases from J, with 16 bases between. Based on the CDR3 plus reference TRBV19 and TRBJ1-5, the full variable domain is DGGITQSPKYLFRKEGQNVTLSCEQNLNHDAMYWYRQDPGQGLRLIYYSQIVNDFQKGDIAEGYSVSREKKESFPLTVTSAQKNPTAFYLCASSIGGAGGQPQHFGDGTRLSIL.